These 15 T cell receptor beta chains were all obtained from the same sample, sequenced in a study of blood T cell repertoires in COVID-19. TCRdb's copy holds only in-frame clones and misses some; the assay was immunoSEQ multiplex PCR. The profile covers some 29,000 clones, with 89% appearing a single time and 2.7% taken by the ten largest. The sequenced sample consisted of peripheral blood. The source of these receptors is a human donor in a cohort sampled during active COVID-19.

The chain employs TRBV5-4 and TRBJ2-3; 9 nucleotides line up with TRBD2. Germline V gene lookup returns CDR1 SGHNT and CDR2 YYREEE (reference sequence). J was trimmed by 4 bases and V by 5 bases; bases with no gene match: 5. CDR3 length: 14 residues. CDR3 in DNA: TGTGCCAGCAGAACGGGACTAGCCTCAGATACGCAGTATTTT. Its protein is CASRTGLASDTQYF.

This clone was observed a single time. This sequence joins TRBV3-1 (or the pseudogene TRBV3-2) and TRBJ2-7; TRBD1 agrees at 7 bases. CDR1 and CDR2 (germline): LGHDT, YNNKEL (reference sequence). CDR3 length: 14 residues. J lost 5 bases, V lost 4 bases, and 8 bases had no gene match. The CDR3 DNA reads TGTGCCAGCAGCCGGAACAGGGGTGGTGACGAGCAGTACTTC. Its translation: CASSRNRGGDEQYF.

The rearrangement links TRBV30 to TRBJ1-2; TRBD1 is a possible D gene (5 bases). V lost 0 bases and J lost 0, with 8 bases in between. The CDR3 extends over 14 amino acids. Germline assignment: CDR1 GTSNPN and CDR2 SVGIG (reference sequence). CDR3 sequence reads: CAWSVHRTNYGYTF. Here the CDR3 DNA reads TGTGCCTGGAGTGTACACAGGACTAACTATGGCTACACCTTC.

The V call is TRBV19, the J call TRBJ1-5; D is possibly TRBD1 (6 bases). Deletions cut 8 bases from V and 5 bases from J, with 10 bases between. Germline-derived CDR1 and CDR2 are LNHDA and SQIVND (reference sequence). This CDR3 region has 12 residues. CDR3 protein: CASADSDQPQHF. CDR3 sequence (DNA): TGTGCCAGTGCGGACAGTGATCAGCCCCAGCATTTT.

The J gene is TRBJ2-7, the V gene TRBV19, with a possible D match to TRBD2 (7 bases). The CDR3 totals 17 residues. CDR1 and CDR2 (germline): LNHDA, SQIVND (reference sequence). The V end was cut by 1 base, the J end by 3 bases, with 19 bases between. CDR3 sequence (DNA): TGTGCCAGTAGTATAGGTGGAGGGGGGGTCCTCGTCTACGAGCAGTACTTC. Translated: CASSIGGGGVLVYEQYF.

V and J are TRBV5-1 and TRBJ1-2, with D possibly being TRBD1 (5 bases). The germline V gene has CDR1 SGHRS and CDR2 YFSETQ. The CDR3 consists of 13 residues. V was trimmed by 1 base and J by 6 bases, leaving 10 bases between them. The CDR3 protein is CASSLISGNGYTF. The CDR3 DNA reads TGCGCCAGCAGCTTGATATCAGGGAATGGCTACACCTTC.

This clone was seen only once. The gene calls are TRBV5-4 and TRBJ2-5, with 12 bases aligning to TRBD2. Germline CDR1 is SGHNT and CDR2 is YYREEE (reference sequence). This CDR3 is built from 16 residues. J was trimmed by 2 bases and V by 0 bases; bases with no gene match: 2. The CDR3 protein is CASSLVLAGGQETQYF. The CDR3 region has the DNA TGTGCCAGCAGCTTGGTGCTAGCGGGGGGGCAAGAGACCCAGTACTTC.

This chain uses TRBV11-2 with TRBJ2-2; a weak D match, TRBD1 (6 bases). This CDR3 region has 15 residues. The V end was cut by 5 bases, the J end by 0 bases, with 10 bases between. Germline V gene lookup returns CDR1 SGHAT and CDR2 FQNNGV. CDR3 nucleotide sequence: TGTGCCAGCAGCCCGGGACAACCGAACACCGGGGAGCTGTTTTTT. Translating gives CASSPGQPNTGELFF.

The J gene is TRBJ2-7, the V gene TRBV3-1 (or the pseudogene TRBV3-2), with 12 bases lining up with TRBD2. From germline, CDR1 is LGHDT and CDR2 YNNKEL (reference sequence). The CDR3 is made up of 15 amino acids. V gave up 4 bases and J gave up 2 bases; unmatched junction bases: 3. The CDR3 coding sequence is TGTGCCAGCAGCCCACTAGCGGGGGGACCCTACGAGCAGTACTTC. As protein: CASSPLAGGPYEQYF.

The chain joins TRBV9 to TRBJ1-1, with D possibly matching TRBD1 (5 bases). Trimming left V 4 bases short and J 0 bases short, with 10 bases between. Germline V gives CDR1 SGDLS, CDR2 YYNGEE. The CDR3 spans 14 residues. In DNA form, the CDR3 reads TGTGCCAGCAGCCCGCAGGACATGAACACTGAAGCTTTCTTT. Translating it yields CASSPQDMNTEAFF. The complete variable domain, with remaining parts taken from reference TRBV9 and TRBJ1-1, reads DSGVTQTPKHLITATGQRVTLRCSPRSGDLSVYWYQQSLDQGLQFLIQYYNGEERAKGNILERFSAQQFPDLHSELNLSSLELGDSALYFCASSPQDMNTEAFFGQGTRLTVV.

This clone showed up just once. The rearrangement links TRBV5-1 to TRBJ2-1; 7 bases match TRBD1. J was trimmed by 1 base and V by 3 bases; bases with no gene match: 4. This CDR3 has 15 amino acids. Germline CDR1 reads SGHRS; CDR2 reads YFSETQ. CDR3 region: CASSSSGQSYNEQFF. CDR3 sequence (DNA): TGCGCCAGCAGCTCTTCGGGACAGTCCTACAATGAGCAGTTCTTC. The variable domain in full, completed from reference TRBV5-1 and TRBJ2-1, reads KAGVTQTPRYLIKTRGQQVTLSCSPISGHRSVSWYQQTPGQGLQFLFEYFSETQRNKGNFPGRFSGRQFSNSRSEMNVSTLELGDSALYLCASSSSGQSYNEQFFGPGTRLTVL.

This clone occurred a few times. The rearrangement uses TRBV2 and TRBJ1-5; possibly TRBD1 for D (6 bases). Per the germline V gene, CDR1 is SNHLY and CDR2 is FYNNEI. The CDR3 sequence is 15 residues long. Deletions cut 4 bases from V and 3 bases from J, with 13 bases between. DNA for the CDR3: TGTGCCAGCAGTGTACAGGGTCTTTTCAATCAGCCCCAGCATTTT. It encodes CASSVQGLFNQPQHF. The complete variable domain, with remaining parts taken from reference TRBV2 and TRBJ1-5, reads EPEVTQTPSHQVTQMGQEVILRCVPISNHLYFYWYRQILGQKVEFLVSFYNNEISEKSEIFDDQFSVERPDGSNFTLKIRSTKLEDSAMYFCASSVQGLFNQPQHFGDGTRLSIL.

The DNA of the CDR3 is TGCAGTGCTAGTCGCGAGAACACTGAAGCTTTCTTT. Encoded protein: CSASRENTEAFF. This rearrangement joins TRBV20-1 to TRBJ1-1; D not certain. CDR1 and CDR2 (germline): DFQATT, SNEGSKA (reference sequence). Trimming left V 3 bases short and J 1 base short, with 6 bases between. This CDR3 comprises 12 residues.

This chain links TRBV2 with TRBJ2-6; 8 bases map to TRBD2. Trimming took 7 bases from V and 2 from J; bases not matched to a gene: 13. The V gene's germline CDR1 is SNHLY and CDR2 FYNNEI. There are 18 residues in the CDR3. CDR3 loop: CASNSQLTGGTGANVLTF. CDR3 nucleotides: TGTGCCAGCAACTCACAGCTTACGGGGGGGACTGGGGCCAACGTCCTGACTTTC.

J is TRBJ2-1 and V is TRBV5-1; the match to TRBD2 covers 9 bases. After removal of 4 bases from V and 5 bases from J, the junction contained 7 bases not matched to a gene. Germline V gene sequence: CDR1 SGHRS, CDR2 YFSETQ. The CDR3 covers 15 residues. The CDR3 is CASSNNAGGHNEQFF. CDR3 in DNA: TGCGCCAGCAGCAATAATGCGGGGGGGCACAATGAGCAGTTCTTC.